In this sample, the clone carrying this TCR beta chain turned up once. The data stem from a study of blood T cell repertoires in COVID-19. The assay was immunoSEQ multiplex PCR, and TCRdb's table has in-frame clones only and misses some. The repertoire holds approximately 240,000 clones, with about 85% as singletons. The source is a woman of 80 years or more with active or convalescent COVID-19. Sequencing was performed on peripheral blood.

CDR3 bases: TGTGCCAGCAGTTACCCGAGCGGGAGGGCCTACAATGAGCAGTTCTTC. Protein: CASSYPSGRAYNEQFF. V and J are TRBV6-2 or TRBV6-3 and TRBJ2-1, with TRBD2 matching 10 bases. Losses at the gene ends were 2 bases for V and 2 bases for J; bases not matched to a gene: 3. This CDR3 is built from 16 residues. Germline V gene data show CDR1 as MNHEY and CDR2 as SVGEGT.